One and the same sample provided the 21 T cell receptor beta chains below, sequenced in a study of cytomegalovirus exposure and HLA in healthy donors. PCR involved 60 Vbeta and 13 Jbeta primers. Data came from immunoSEQ multiplex PCR; TCRdb stores just in-frame clones and leaves some out. The table records over 50,000 clones, more than 70% of them present only once. Sequences were obtained from PBMCs. The receptors come from a man in his late teens or twenties in good health and CMV-seronegative.

The V call is TRBV9, the J call TRBJ2-1, with 14 positions matching TRBD2. This CDR3 comprises 15 residues. CDR1 and CDR2 (germline): SGDLS, YYNGEE. J was trimmed by 4 bases and V by 3 bases; bases with no gene match: 0. The CDR3 region has the DNA TGTGCCAGCAGCGGACTAGCGGGGGGGTACAATGAGCAGTTCTTC. This codes for CASSGLAGGYNEQFF.

J is TRBJ2-7 and V is TRBV11-2, with 11 bases aligning to TRBD2. This CDR3 region has 17 residues. Per the germline V gene, CDR1 is SGHAT and CDR2 is FQNNGV. J was trimmed by 2 bases and V by 3 bases; bases with no gene match: 9. The CDR3 region has the DNA TGTGCCAGCAGCTTCCTTCTAGCGGGGGGCCGAGCCTACGAGCAGTACTTC. This codes for CASSFLLAGGRAYEQYF.

The chain is built from TRBV6-1 and TRBJ1-2, with no clear D. The CDR3 covers 14 residues. Per the germline V gene, CDR1 is MNHNS and CDR2 is SASEGT. Trimming removed 10 bases at V and 0 bases at J, with 15 bases between. The CDR3 nucleotides are TGTGCCACCGCCCTCTGGCCAACTAACTATGGCTACACCTTC. The encoded protein is CATALWPTNYGYTF.

This sequence joins TRBV14 and TRBJ2-7, with TRBD1 matching 7 bases. This CDR3 is built from 15 residues. Germline values: CDR1 SGHDN, CDR2 FVKESK. J gave up 2 bases and V 1 base, and 5 bases lay outside the gene matches. This CDR3 is CASSQVRDRPYEQYF. CDR3 sequence (DNA): TGTGCCAGCAGCCAAGTTAGGGACAGACCCTACGAGCAGTACTTC.

The V call is TRBV9, the J call TRBJ2-7; 14 bases align to TRBD2. CDR1 and CDR2 from the germline V gene are SGDLS and YYNGEE. CDR3 length equals 16 residues. Unmatched junction bases numbered 7, after V lost 3 bases and J lost 5 bases. CDR3 in DNA: TGTGCCAGCAGCGCGAGACTAGCGGGGGGGTTGAACGAGCAGTACTTC. It specifies CASSARLAGGLNEQYF.

This rearrangement joins TRBV7-9 to TRBJ1-4; D might be TRBD1 (5 bases). V gave up 4 bases and J gave up 8 bases, with 20 bases separating them. The germline gives CDR1 SEHNR, CDR2 FQNEAQ (reference sequence). The CDR3 is 16 amino acids. CDR3 in DNA: TGTGCCAGCAGCTCTCTCCAGGGTTTGATGGGGGAAAAACTGTTTTTT. The encoded protein is CASSSLQGLMGEKLFF.

In its sample, this clone was seen a few times. The CDR3 loop is CASGPGLLGGYGYTF. The DNA for the CDR3 is TGTGCTAGTGGTCCGGGGCTTCTAGGGGGCTATGGCTACACCTTC. The chain recombines TRBV12-5 with TRBJ1-2; tentatively, D is TRBD1 (6 bases). The V and J ends lost 5 bases and 4 bases respectively, with 17 bases between them. The CDR3 length is 15 residues. Germline-derived CDR1 and CDR2 are LGHNT and FRNRAP.

The CDR3: CSVEGIAGGTEAFF. In DNA form, the CDR3 reads TGCAGCGTTGAAGGGATAGCCGGAGGTACTGAAGCTTTCTTT. V gene TRBV29-1 combines with J gene TRBJ1-1; D is ambiguous. The V and J ends lost 1 base and 5 bases respectively, with 14 bases between them. This CDR3 spans 14 amino acids. Germline V gene sequence: CDR1 SQVTM, CDR2 ANQGSEA.

This chain links TRBV9 with TRBJ2-1; TRBD1 matches at 7 bases. The CDR3 consists of 15 residues. V gave up 0 bases and J gave up 9 bases; unmatched junction bases: 9. Per the germline V gene, CDR1 is SGDLS and CDR2 is YYNGEE. For the CDR3, the DNA is TGTGCCAGCAGCGTAGCTCCCTCAGACAGGGTTGAGCAGTTCTTC. Translated, it gives CASSVAPSDRVEQFF.

This chain joins TRBV6-1 and TRBJ2-7; D is possibly TRBD1 (6 bases). The CDR3 length is 14 residues. V lost 3 bases to trimming and J lost 0 bases, with 9 bases between them. The germline CDR1 and CDR2 sequences are MNHNS and SASEGT. The CDR3 sequence: CASSEDRLSYEQYF. The CDR3 coding sequence is TGTGCCAGCAGTGAGGACAGACTCTCCTACGAGCAGTACTTC.

The chain recombines TRBV15 with TRBJ2-1; no definite D call. V lost 4 bases and J 0 bases, leaving 10 bases between the germline ends. The CDR3 has 15 residues. From germline, CDR1 is LNHNV and CDR2 YYDKDF (reference sequence). For the CDR3, the DNA is TGTGCCACCAGCATAACCAAGAGCTCCTACAATGAGCAGTTCTTC. Translation gives CATSITKSSYNEQFF.

The chain couples TRBV6-1 to TRBJ1-5; TRBD1 might be the D (6 bases). V dropped 6 bases and J dropped 2 bases, with 14 bases sitting between them. Germline values: CDR1 MNHNS, CDR2 SASEGT. The CDR3 length is 15 residues. CDR3 sequence: CASRVTGLGNQPQHF. CDR3 DNA sequence: TGTGCCAGCAGAGTAACAGGGCTGGGCAATCAGCCCCAGCATTTT.

This rearrangement joins TRBV6-5 to TRBJ1-1; possible D gene TRBD1, 5 bases. Trimming shortened V by 6 bases and J by 6 bases, and 17 bases separated the two germline ends. Germline CDR1 is MNHEY and CDR2 is SVGAGI. The CDR3 has 14 residues. CDR3 nucleotide sequence: TGTGCCAGCAGGACCCCCGGCGGGGCGGCTGAAGCTTTCTTT. Its translation: CASRTPGGAAEAFF.

The genes are TRBV7-9 and TRBJ2-1; TRBD1 is a possible D gene (5 bases). The germline V gene has CDR1 SEHNR and CDR2 FQNEAQ (reference sequence). This CDR3 is built from 17 residues. V was clipped by 5 bases and J by 0 bases, with 17 bases between them. The chain's CDR3 is CASSQRHDSLSYNEQFF. The CDR3 DNA reads TGTGCCAGCAGCCAAAGACACGACAGCCTCTCCTACAATGAGCAGTTCTTC.

This clone has a single count. V is TRBV19 and J is TRBJ2-2; maybe TRBD2 (6 bases). The germline V and J ends were trimmed by 6 bases and 4 bases, with 9 bases remaining between them. This CDR3 is 13 amino acids long. Germline CDR1 and CDR2: LNHDA and SQIVND (reference sequence). The CDR3, as DNA: TGTGCCAGTAGGGACTACCTCACCGGGGAGCTGTTTTTT. Its translation is CASRDYLTGELFF. The whole variable domain, filled in from reference TRBV19 and TRBJ2-2, reads DGGITQSPKYLFRKEGQNVTLSCEQNLNHDAMYWYRQDPGQGLRLIYYSQIVNDFQKGDIAEGYSVSREKKESFPLTVTSAQKNPTAFYLCASRDYLTGELFFGEGSRLTVL.

This clone was observed a single time. This chain uses TRBV19 with TRBJ1-2, with D tentatively TRBD1 (5 bases). Germline CDR1 and CDR2: LNHDA and SQIVND (reference sequence). V lost 5 bases to trimming and J lost 3 bases, with 13 bases between them. CDR3 length: 14 amino acids. In DNA, the CDR3 is TGTGCCAGTAGTCCCCTGGACATCTACTATGGCTACACCTTC. It is translated as CASSPLDIYYGYTF.

The J gene is TRBJ2-7, the V gene TRBV2; tentative D call: TRBD1 (6 bases). The CDR3 consists of 12 residues. V gave up 6 bases and J gave up 1 base, with 7 bases separating them. CDR1 SNHLY and CDR2 FYNNEI come from the germline V gene. In DNA form, the CDR3 reads TGTGCCAGCAGGGGACAATCCTACGAGCAGTACTTC. As protein: CASRGQSYEQYF. Supplemented by reference TRBV2 and TRBJ2-7, the full variable domain reads EPEVTQTPSHQVTQMGQEVILRCVPISNHLYFYWYRQILGQKVEFLVSFYNNEISEKSEIFDDQFSVERPDGSNFTLKIRSTKLEDSAMYFCASRGQSYEQYFGPGTRLTVT.

This sequence joins TRBV11-2 and TRBJ2-5; 7 bases align to TRBD2. The closer fit of TRBJ2-7 to the DNA end suggests the J call may be wrong. The CDR3 consists of 14 residues. Germline lookup yields CDR1 SGHAT and CDR2 FQNNGV. The CDR3 bases are TGTGCCAGCAGCTTCCCGGGGAGGGTGGGCGAGCAGTACTTC. Protein sequence: CASSFPGRVGEQYF.

The V call is TRBV13, the J call TRBJ2-7; 8 nucleotides align to TRBD1. The V and J ends lost 4 bases and 3 bases, in that order; junction bases with no gene match: 5. Germline V gives CDR1 PRHDT, CDR2 FYEKMQ (reference sequence). The CDR3 is 14 residues long. Here the CDR3 DNA reads TGTGCCAGCAGCTCGCAGGGGGCTTTCTACGAGCAGTACTTC. Translating gives CASSSQGAFYEQYF.

The chain links TRBV11-2 to TRBJ1-6; a weak D match, TRBD1 (5 bases). Germline lookup yields CDR1 SGHAT and CDR2 FQNNGV. The CDR3 runs 17 residues. The V gene lost 5 bases and the J gene lost 7 bases, with 21 bases spanning the gap. The CDR3 region is CASSPQEGVKRNSPLHF. In DNA form, the CDR3 reads TGTGCCAGCAGCCCCCAGGAAGGGGTTAAAAGAAATTCACCCCTCCACTTT.

The chain links TRBV6-5 to TRBJ1-4, with D possibly matching TRBD1 (6 bases). Looked up from germline, CDR1 is MNHEY and CDR2 is SVGAGI. The CDR3 runs to 14 residues. V was trimmed by 3 bases and J by 8 bases, leaving 13 bases between them. CDR3 DNA: TGTGCCAGCAGTTATCGGCAGGGGAAAGAAAAACTGTTTTTT. Residues: CASSYRQGKEKLFF.